The next 12 T cell receptor beta chains were all read from a single sample in a study of blood T cell repertoires in COVID-19. Produced via immunoSEQ multiplex PCR; TCRdb's table is partial and in-frame only. The sample lists fewer than 200,000 clones, around 85% occurring once. The sequenced material came from peripheral blood. All receptors come from a man aged 60 to 69 who had recovered from COVID-19.

The genes are TRBV9 and TRBJ2-3, with TRBD2 identical over 7 bases. This CDR3 region has 17 residues. Germline-derived CDR1 and CDR2 are SGDLS and YYNGEE. The V segment lost 3 bases and the J segment 1 base; nucleotides outside the gene matches: 11. In DNA form, the CDR3 reads TGTGCCAGCAGCGGGCAGACTAGCCCAAAAGGCACAGATACGCAGTATTTT. It specifies CASSGQTSPKGTDTQYF.

This chain uses TRBV2 with TRBJ1-5; D not resolved. The V and J ends lost 3 bases and 5 bases respectively, with 8 bases between them. Germline values: CDR1 SNHLY, CDR2 FYNNEI. This CDR3 is 13 amino acids long. CDR3 region: CASSDSFDQPQHF. The CDR3, as DNA: TGTGCCAGCAGTGATTCCTTTGATCAGCCCCAGCATTTT.

V usage is TRBV9 and J usage is TRBJ2-2, with TRBD2 identical over 10 bases. The CDR3 spans 14 residues. Trimming at V came to 5 bases and at J to 4 bases, leaving 2 bases not matched to a gene. The germline V gene encodes CDR1 SGDLS and CDR2 YYNGEE. The CDR3 coding sequence is TGTGCCAGCAGAGCGGGGGGGAGCACCGGGGAGCTGTTTTTT. Encoded protein: CASRAGGSTGELFF.

Here the CDR3 reads CASSREEEQPQHF. The CDR3 region has the DNA TGTGCCAGCAGCCGGGAAGAGGAGCAGCCCCAGCATTTT. The rearrangement uses TRBV6-5 and TRBJ1-5; D is undetermined. Germline V gene lookup returns CDR1 MNHEY and CDR2 SVGAGI. The CDR3 runs to 13 residues. With 6 bases removed from V and 7 bases from J, the gap between germline ends came to 13 bases.

Notes on this clone: The same CDR3 also results from other DNA sequences found in this sample. The genes are TRBV18 and TRBJ2-7; no clear D gene. Trimming took 2 bases from V and 2 from J, leaving 7 bases between them. Germline lookup yields CDR1 KGHSH and CDR2 LQKENI. CDR3 length equals 13 residues. The CDR3 region is CASSPAETYEQYF. The CDR3 region has the DNA TGTGCCAGCTCACCAGCTGAGACCTACGAGCAGTACTTC. The full variable domain, in which reference TRBV18 and TRBJ2-7 provide the parts outside the CDR3, is NAGVMQNPRHLVRRRGQEARLRCSPMKGHSHVYWYRQLPEEGLKFMVYLQKENIIDESGMPKERFSAEFPKEGPSILRIQQVVRGDSAAYFCASSPAETYEQYFGPGTRLTVT.

V and J are TRBV28 and TRBJ1-5; the match to TRBD1 covers 10 bases. V gave up 5 bases and J gave up 6 bases; unmatched junction bases: 7. The CDR3 extends over 15 amino acids. The germline CDR1 and CDR2 sequences are MDHEN and SYDVKM. CDR3 bases: TGTGCCAGCAGTGCCTCCGGGACAGGGGTTCAGCCCCAGCATTTT. It is translated as CASSASGTGVQPQHF. Full variable domain (outside the CDR3, taken from reference TRBV28 and TRBJ1-5): DVKVTQSSRYLVKRTGEKVFLECVQDMDHENMFWYRQDPGLGLRLIYFSYDVKMKEKGDIPEGYSVSREKKERFSLILESASTNQTSMYLCASSASGTGVQPQHFGDGTRLSIL.

The rearrangement links TRBV9 to TRBJ1-5; D perhaps matches TRBD1 (6 bases). V lost 1 base and J lost 5, with 10 bases in between. This CDR3 comprises 14 residues. Germline-derived CDR1 and CDR2 are SGDLS and YYNGEE. CDR3 amino acids: CASSVQGLDQPQHF. The CDR3 DNA sequence: TGTGCCAGCAGCGTACAGGGGCTGGATCAGCCCCAGCATTTT.

This clone was seen a few times. The same CDR3 also results from other DNA sequences found in this sample. The gene calls are TRBV19 and TRBJ2-7, with 7 bases aligning to TRBD2. V lost 4 bases, J lost 3 bases, and 0 bases stayed unmatched. This CDR3 is 12 amino acids long. Germline V gives CDR1 LNHDA, CDR2 SQIVND (reference sequence). Here the CDR3 DNA reads TGTGCCAGTAGTACTAGCGGCTACGAGCAGTACTTC. Its translation: CASSTSGYEQYF. The full variable domain, in which reference TRBV19 and TRBJ2-7 provide the parts outside the CDR3, is DGGITQSPKYLFRKEGQNVTLSCEQNLNHDAMYWYRQDPGQGLRLIYYSQIVNDFQKGDIAEGYSVSREKKESFPLTVTSAQKNPTAFYLCASSTSGYEQYFGPGTRLTVT.

The chain carries TRBV11-3 and TRBJ1-1; D is unresolved. With 5 bases removed from V and 5 bases from J, the gap between germline ends came to 15 bases. The CDR3 is made up of 14 amino acids. Germline V gene data show CDR1 as SGHNT and CDR2 as YENEEA. The chain's CDR3 is CASSAEGGGTEAFF. CDR3 in DNA: TGTGCCAGCAGCGCGGAAGGAGGCGGGACTGAAGCTTTCTTT.

V and J are TRBV3-1 (or the pseudogene TRBV3-2) and TRBJ1-6; D might be TRBD1 (5 bases). The ends were cut back, 4 bases at V and 10 bases at J, with 14 bases in the middle. The CDR3 has 14 residues. Looked up from germline, CDR1 is LGHDT and CDR2 is YNNKEL (reference sequence). CDR3 DNA: TGTGCCAGCAGCCCCCGGGCGGGGGGATCACCCCTCCACTTT. Its protein product is CASSPRAGGSPLHF.

This clone was found a few times. This chain joins TRBV9 and TRBJ2-2; D is possibly TRBD2 (5 bases). Trimming left V 1 base short and J 0 bases short, with 10 bases between. CDR3 length: 16 amino acids. Germline CDR1 reads SGDLS; CDR2 reads YYNGEE. This CDR3 is CASSVNSAANTGELFF. The CDR3 DNA sequence: TGTGCCAGCAGCGTAAATAGCGCAGCGAACACCGGGGAGCTGTTTTTT.

The CDR3 DNA follows: TGTGCCAGCAGCTTAGCTCGGGGGGTTGAGGAGACCCAGTACTTC. The encoded protein is CASSLARGVEETQYF. J is TRBJ2-5 and V is TRBV13, with 7 bases that match TRBD2. Unmatched junction bases numbered 7, after V lost 1 base and J lost 5 bases. Per germline, CDR1 PRHDT and CDR2 FYEKMQ (reference sequence). The CDR3 spans 15 residues.